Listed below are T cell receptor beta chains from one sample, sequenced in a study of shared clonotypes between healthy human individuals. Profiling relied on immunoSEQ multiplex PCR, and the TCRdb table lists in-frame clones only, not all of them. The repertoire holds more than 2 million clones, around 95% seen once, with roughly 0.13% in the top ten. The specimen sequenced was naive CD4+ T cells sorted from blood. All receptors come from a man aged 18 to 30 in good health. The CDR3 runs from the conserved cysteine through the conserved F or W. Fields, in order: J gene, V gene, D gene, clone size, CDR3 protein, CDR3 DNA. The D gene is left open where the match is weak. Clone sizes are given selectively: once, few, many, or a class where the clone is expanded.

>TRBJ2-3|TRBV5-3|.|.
CARSRYWVCRTDTQYF
TGTGCCAGAAGCCGGTATTGGGTTTGTCGCACAGATACGCAGTATTTT
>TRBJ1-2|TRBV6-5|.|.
CASGTGNDYGYTF
TGTGCCAGCGGAACAGGGAATGACTATGGCTACACCTTC
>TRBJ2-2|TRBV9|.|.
CASSGTNTGELFF
TGTGCCAGCAGTGGGACTAACACCGGGGAGCTGTTTTTT
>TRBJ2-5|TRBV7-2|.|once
CASSVDRGAQYF
TGTGCCAGCAGCGTCGATAGGGGGGCCCAGTACTTC
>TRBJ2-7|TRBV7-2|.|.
CASGQKTGKGEQYF
TGTGCCAGCGGCCAAAAAACAGGGAAGGGCGAGCAGTACTTC
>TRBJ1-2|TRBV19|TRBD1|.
CASSLREGTVNYGYTF
TGTGCCAGTAGTCTAAGGGAGGGGACAGTAAACTATGGCTACACCTTC
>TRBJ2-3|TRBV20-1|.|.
CSGGPKDTQYF
TGCAGCGGGGGACCAAAAGATACGCAGTATTTT
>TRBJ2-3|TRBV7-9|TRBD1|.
CASSLGQGSTDTQYF
TGTGCCAGCAGCCTGGGACAGGGCAGCACAGATACGCAGTATTTT
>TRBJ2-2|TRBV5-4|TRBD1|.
CASSAGQGTGELFF
TGTGCCAGCAGCGCCGGACAGGGCACCGGGGAGCTGTTTTTT
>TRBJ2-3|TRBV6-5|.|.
CASSYSFTTSTDTQYF
TGTGCCAGCAGTTACTCGTTCACAACTAGCACAGATACGCAGTATTTT
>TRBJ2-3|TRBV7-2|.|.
CASSFGSVGGDTQYF
TGTGCCAGCAGCTTTGGGTCGGTAGGAGGAGATACGCAGTATTTT
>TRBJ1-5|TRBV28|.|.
CASTDQGLNQPQHF
TGTGCCAGCACCGACCAGGGGCTCAATCAGCCCCAGCATTTT
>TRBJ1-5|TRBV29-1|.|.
CSVGASNQPQHF
TGCAGCGTTGGGGCTAGCAATCAGCCCCAGCATTTT
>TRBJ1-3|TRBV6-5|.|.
CASSPSGSGNTIYF
TGTGCCAGCAGCCCTTCGGGCTCTGGAAACACCATATATTTT
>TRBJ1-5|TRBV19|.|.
CASSIGGNNQPQHF
TGTGCCAGTAGTATCGGGGGCAACAATCAGCCCCAGCATTTT
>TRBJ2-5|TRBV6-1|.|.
CASSEWQKTQYF
TGTGCCAGCAGTGAATGGCAGAAGACCCAGTACTTC
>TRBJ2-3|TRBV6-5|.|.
CASSYGGVGTDTQYF
TGTGCCAGCAGTTACGGCGGGGTCGGCACAGATACGCAGTATTTT
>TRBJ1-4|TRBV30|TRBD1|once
CAWRRQGIEKLFF
TGTGCCTGGAGGAGACAGGGTATCGAAAAACTGTTTTTT
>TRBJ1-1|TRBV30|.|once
CAWARRKNTEAFF
TGTGCCTGGGCTCGACGGAAGAACACTGAAGCTTTCTTT
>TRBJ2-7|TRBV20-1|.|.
CSARISYEQYF
TGCAGTGCCAGGATCTCCTACGAGCAGTACTTC
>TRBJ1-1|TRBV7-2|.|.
CASSYGNTEAFF
TGTGCCAGCAGTTATGGGAACACTGAAGCTTTCTTT
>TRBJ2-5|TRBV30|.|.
CAWSDRNQETQYF
TGTGCCTGGAGTGACAGAAACCAAGAGACCCAGTACTTC
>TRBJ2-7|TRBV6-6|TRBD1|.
CASSYIGTASYEQYF
TGTGCCAGCAGTTACATTGGGACAGCTTCCTACGAGCAGTACTTC
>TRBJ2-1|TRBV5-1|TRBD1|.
CASSFGTGSSNEQFF
TGCGCCAGCAGCTTCGGGACAGGGAGTTCCAATGAGCAGTTCTTC
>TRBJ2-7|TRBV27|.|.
CASSPYLTYEQYF
TGTGCCAGCAGTCCCTACCTGACGTACGAGCAGTACTTC
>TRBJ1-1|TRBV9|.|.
CASSVQGQAPSEAFF
TGTGCCAGCAGCGTTCAGGGACAAGCCCCATCTGAAGCTTTCTTT
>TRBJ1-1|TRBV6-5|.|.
CASSYSAAVNTEAFF
TGTGCCAGCAGTTACTCGGCAGCCGTGAACACTGAAGCTTTCTTT
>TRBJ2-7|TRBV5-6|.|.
CASSYRGGEQYF
TGTGCCAGCAGCTACAGGGGAGGGGAGCAGTACTTC
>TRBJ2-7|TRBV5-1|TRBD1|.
CASSPGQFYEQYF
TGCGCCAGCAGTCCGGGACAGTTCTACGAGCAGTACTTC
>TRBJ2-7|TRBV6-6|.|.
CASSPGAASYEQYF
TGTGCCAGCAGCCCGGGGGCAGCCTCCTACGAGCAGTACTTC
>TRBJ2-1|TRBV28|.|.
CASSGQIPYNEQFF
TGTGCCAGCAGCGGACAGATACCCTACAATGAGCAGTTCTTC
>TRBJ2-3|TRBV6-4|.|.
CASSAHPGVDTQYF
TGTGCCAGCAGTGCCCACCCGGGGGTAGATACGCAGTATTTT
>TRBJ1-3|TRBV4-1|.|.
CASSQDHGRITGNTIYF
TGCGCCAGCAGCCAAGATCACGGACGGATTACTGGAAACACCATATATTTT
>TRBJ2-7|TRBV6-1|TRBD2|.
CASSRSGSYEQYF
TGTGCCAGCAGTCGTAGCGGGAGCTACGAGCAGTACTTC
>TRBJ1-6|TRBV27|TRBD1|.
CASSLSSTGGRNSPLHF
TGTGCCAGCAGTTTATCCTCGACAGGGGGCCGTAATTCACCCCTCCACTTT
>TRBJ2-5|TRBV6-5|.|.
CASSFSPGVEVKTQYF
TGTGCCAGCAGTTTTTCACCGGGGGTCGAGGTGAAGACCCAGTACTTC
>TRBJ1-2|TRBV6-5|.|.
CASSSLTYNYGYTF
TGTGCCAGCAGTTCCTTGACCTATAACTATGGCTACACCTTC
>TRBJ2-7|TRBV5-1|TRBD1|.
CASSSWTGVTYEQYF
TGCGCCAGCAGCTCCTGGACAGGGGTAACCTACGAGCAGTACTTC
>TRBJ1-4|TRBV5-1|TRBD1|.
CASSLGQGNEKLFF
TGCGCCAGCAGCTTAGGACAGGGGAATGAAAAACTGTTTTTT
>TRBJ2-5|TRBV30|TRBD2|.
CAWSVQRGAQPQYF
TGTGCCTGGAGTGTCCAGCGGGGGGCGCAACCCCAGTACTTC
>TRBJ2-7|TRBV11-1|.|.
CASSYNRDVYEQYF
TGTGCCAGCAGCTATAACAGGGATGTTTACGAGCAGTACTTC
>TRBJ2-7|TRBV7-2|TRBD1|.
CASSLDRGLFSTYEQYF
TGTGCCAGCAGCCTAGACAGGGGCCTCTTCTCTACCTACGAGCAGTACTTC
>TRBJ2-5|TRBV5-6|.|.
CASSLRVQETQYF
TGTGCCAGCAGCTTGAGAGTCCAAGAGACCCAGTACTTC
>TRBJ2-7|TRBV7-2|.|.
CASSLILGPYEQYF
TGTGCCAGCAGCTTAATTCTCGGTCCCTACGAGCAGTACTTC
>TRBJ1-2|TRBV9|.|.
CASSVAANYGYTF
TGTGCCAGCAGCGTAGCGGCTAACTATGGCTACACCTTC
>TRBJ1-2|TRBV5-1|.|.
CASREAVNYGYTF
TGCGCCAGCAGGGAGGCAGTGAACTATGGCTACACCTTC
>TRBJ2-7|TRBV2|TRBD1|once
CASSLSRGRDEQYF
TGTGCCAGCAGCCTCAGCAGGGGGCGCGACGAGCAGTACTTC
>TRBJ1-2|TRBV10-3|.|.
CAISEQQYGYTF
TGTGCCATCAGTGAACAGCAATATGGCTACACCTTC
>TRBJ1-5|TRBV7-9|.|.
CAVGEGLSNQPQHF
TGTGCCGTTGGGGAGGGGCTTAGCAATCAGCCCCAGCATTTT
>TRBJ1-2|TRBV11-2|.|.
CASSLAGNYGYTF
TGTGCCAGCAGCTTAGCAGGGAACTATGGCTACACCTTC
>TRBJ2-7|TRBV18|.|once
CASSPEEGSSYEQYF
TGTGCCAGCTCACCAGAGGAGGGTTCCTCCTACGAGCAGTACTTC
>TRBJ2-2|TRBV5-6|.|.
CASSSQGSGGELFF
TGTGCCAGCAGCTCGCAGGGAAGCGGCGGGGAGCTGTTTTTT
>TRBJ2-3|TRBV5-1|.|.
CASSLAGKYTDTQYF
TGCGCCAGCAGCTTGGCCGGCAAGTACACAGATACGCAGTATTTT
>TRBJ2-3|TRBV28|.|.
CASSPRGGSTDTQYF
TGTGCCAGCAGTCCTCGAGGGGGGTCCACAGATACGCAGTATTTT
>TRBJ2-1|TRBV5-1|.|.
CASSLVPPETPYNEQFF
TGCGCCAGCAGCTTGGTTCCACCTGAGACTCCGTACAATGAGCAGTTCTTC
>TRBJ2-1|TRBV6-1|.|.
CASTPEGLSYNEQFF
TGTGCCAGCACCCCTGAGGGGCTATCCTACAATGAGCAGTTCTTC
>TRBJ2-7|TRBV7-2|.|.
CASSFGSGGSYEQYF
TGTGCCAGCAGCTTTGGCTCGGGGGGCTCGTACGAGCAGTACTTC
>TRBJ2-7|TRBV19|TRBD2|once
CASSMSGGTGEQYF
TGTGCCAGTAGTATGAGCGGGGGCACGGGGGAGCAGTACTTC
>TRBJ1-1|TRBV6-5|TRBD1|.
CASSFGRGTEAFF
TGTGCCAGCTCCTTCGGCAGGGGGACTGAAGCTTTCTTT